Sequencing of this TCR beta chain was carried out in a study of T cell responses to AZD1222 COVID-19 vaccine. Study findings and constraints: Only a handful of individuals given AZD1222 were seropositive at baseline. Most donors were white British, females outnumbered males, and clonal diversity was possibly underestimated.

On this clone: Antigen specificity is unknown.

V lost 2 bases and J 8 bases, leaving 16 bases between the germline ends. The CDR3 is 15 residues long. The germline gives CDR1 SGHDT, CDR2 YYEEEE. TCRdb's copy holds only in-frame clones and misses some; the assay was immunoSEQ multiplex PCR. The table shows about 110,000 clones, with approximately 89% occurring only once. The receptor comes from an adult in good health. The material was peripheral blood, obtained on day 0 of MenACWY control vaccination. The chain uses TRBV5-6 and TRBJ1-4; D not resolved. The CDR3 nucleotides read TGTGCCAGCAGCTTAGCCTTCCGACTCCACGAAAAACTGTTTTTT. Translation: CASSLAFRLHEKLFF. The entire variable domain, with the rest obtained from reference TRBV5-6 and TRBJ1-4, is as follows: DAGVTQSPTHLIKTRGQQVTLRCSPKSGHDTVSWYQQALGQGPQFIFQYYEEEERQRGNFPDRFSGHQFPNYSSELNVNALLLGDSALYLCASSLAFRLHEKLFFGSGTQLSVL.